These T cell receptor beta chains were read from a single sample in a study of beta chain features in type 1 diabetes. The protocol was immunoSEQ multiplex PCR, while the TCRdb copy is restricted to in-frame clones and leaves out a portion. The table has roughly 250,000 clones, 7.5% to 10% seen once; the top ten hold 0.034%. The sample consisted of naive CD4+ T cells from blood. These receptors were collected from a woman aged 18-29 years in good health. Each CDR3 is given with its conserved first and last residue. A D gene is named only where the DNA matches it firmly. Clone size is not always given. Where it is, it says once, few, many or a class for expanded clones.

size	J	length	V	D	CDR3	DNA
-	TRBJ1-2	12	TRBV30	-	CSSPGASGGYTF	TGTTCTTCCCCAGGGGCCAGCGGCGGCTACACCTTC
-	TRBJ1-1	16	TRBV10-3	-	CAISLGRETMNTEAFF	TGTGCCATCAGCCTGGGGAGGGAAACGATGAACACTGAAGCTTTCTTT
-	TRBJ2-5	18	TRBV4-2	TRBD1	CASSLHRWGQGVGETQYF	TGTGCCAGCAGCCTTCATCGGTGGGGACAGGGGGTAGGGGAGACCCAGTACTTC
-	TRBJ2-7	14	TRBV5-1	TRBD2	CASSPGLASDEQYF	TGCGCCAGCAGCCCGGGACTAGCCAGCGACGAGCAGTACTTC
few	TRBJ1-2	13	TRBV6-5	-	CASRGDASYGYTF	TGTGCCAGCAGGGGAGACGCCTCCTATGGCTACACCTTC
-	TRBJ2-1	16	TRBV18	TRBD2	CASSPPRTSAYNEQFF	TGTGCCAGCTCACCACCGAGGACTAGCGCCTACAATGAGCAGTTCTTC
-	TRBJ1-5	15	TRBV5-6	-	CASSRRRGEDQPQHF	TGTGCCAGCAGCCGCAGGCGAGGGGAGGACCAGCCCCAGCATTTT
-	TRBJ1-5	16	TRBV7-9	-	CASSVASGFSNQPQHF	TGTGCCAGCAGCGTCGCCTCGGGGTTCAGCAATCAGCCCCAGCATTTT
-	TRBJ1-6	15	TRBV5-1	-	CASSLDGAYNSPLHF	TGCGCCAGCAGCTTGGATGGGGCGTATAATTCACCCCTCCACTTT
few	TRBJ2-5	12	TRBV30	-	CAWSVLGETQYF	TGTGCCTGGAGTGTACTCGGGGAGACCCAGTACTTC
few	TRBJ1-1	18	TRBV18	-	CASSRNPGIIDKNTEAFF	TGTGCCAGCTCAAGGAATCCCGGGATCATAGACAAGAACACTGAAGCTTTCTTT
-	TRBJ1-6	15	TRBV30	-	CAWRRGPFNNSPLHF	TGTGCCTGGAGGCGAGGGCCTTTCAACAATTCACCCCTCCACTTT
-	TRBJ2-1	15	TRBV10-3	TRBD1	CAIALGQGAYNEQFF	TGTGCCATCGCCCTGGGACAGGGAGCCTACAATGAGCAGTTCTTC
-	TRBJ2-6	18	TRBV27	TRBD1	CASSFLYRGPSGANVLTF	TGTGCCAGCAGTTTCCTATACAGGGGACCCTCTGGGGCCAACGTCCTGACTTTC
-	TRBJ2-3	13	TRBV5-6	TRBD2	CASSLVRGNTQYF	TGTGCCAGCAGCTTGGTGCGGGGGAATACGCAGTATTTT
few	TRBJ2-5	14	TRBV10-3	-	CAIRKDREGETQYF	TGTGCCATCAGAAAGGACAGGGAGGGCGAGACCCAGTACTTC
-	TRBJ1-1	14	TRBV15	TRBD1	CATSTRQGGTEAFF	TGTGCCACCAGCACTCGACAGGGAGGCACTGAAGCTTTCTTT
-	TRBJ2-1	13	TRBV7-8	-	CASSLGQGGEQFF	TGTGCCAGCAGCTTAGGACAGGGAGGCGAGCAGTTCTTC
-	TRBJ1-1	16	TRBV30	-	CAWSVIGGLWNTEAFF	TGTGCCTGGAGTGTAATAGGGGGATTGTGGAACACTGAAGCTTTCTTT
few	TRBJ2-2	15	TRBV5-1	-	CASSLDNTNTGELFF	TGCGCCAGCAGCTTGGACAATACGAACACCGGGGAGCTGTTTTTT
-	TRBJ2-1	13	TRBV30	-	CAWTSVGYGEQFF	TGTGCCTGGACTAGTGTGGGTTACGGTGAGCAGTTCTTC
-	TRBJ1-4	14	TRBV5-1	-	CASSLTGKGEKLFF	TGCGCCAGCAGCTTGACAGGGAAGGGGGAAAAACTGTTTTTT
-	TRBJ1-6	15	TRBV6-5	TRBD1	CASSYAGGAGSPLHF	TGTGCCAGCAGTTACGCAGGGGGCGCAGGGTCACCCCTCCACTTT
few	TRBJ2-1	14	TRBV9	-	CASSGVSSYNEQFF	TGTGCCAGTTCGGGGGTGTCCTCCTACAATGAGCAGTTCTTC
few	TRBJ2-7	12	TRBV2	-	CASSDRNYEQYF	TGTGCCAGCAGTGACAGGAACTACGAGCAGTACTTC
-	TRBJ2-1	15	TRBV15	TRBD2	CATSRSSGSGNEQFF	TGTGCCACCAGCAGATCTAGCGGGAGCGGCAATGAGCAGTTCTTC
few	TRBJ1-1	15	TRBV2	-	CASSIKGGINTEAFF	TGTGCCAGCAGCATAAAGGGGGGGATAAACACTGAAGCTTTCTTT
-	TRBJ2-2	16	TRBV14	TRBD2	CASSQTGGLATGELFF	TGTGCCAGCAGCCAAACGGGGGGACTAGCCACCGGGGAGCTGTTTTTT
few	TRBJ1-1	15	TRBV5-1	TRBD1	CASSSWDRGGTEAFF	TGCGCCAGCAGCTCCTGGGACAGGGGCGGAACTGAAGCTTTCTTT
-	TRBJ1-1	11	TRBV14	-	CASSRGGTAFF	TGTGCCAGCAGCCGCGGAGGGACTGCTTTCTTT
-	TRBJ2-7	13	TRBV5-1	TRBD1	CASSSGQAGEQYF	TGCGCCAGCAGTTCGGGACAGGCTGGGGAGCAGTACTTC
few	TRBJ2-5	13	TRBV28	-	CASSLWDKETQYF	TGTGCCAGCAGTTTGTGGGACAAAGAGACCCAGTACTTC
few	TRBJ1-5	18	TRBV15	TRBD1	CATSRDLWTGRGNQPQHF	TGTGCCACCAGCAGAGATCTGTGGACAGGTAGGGGCAATCAGCCCCAGCATTTT
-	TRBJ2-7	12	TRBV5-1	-	CASRSEGYEQYF	TGCGCCAGCAGGAGCGAGGGCTACGAGCAGTACTTC
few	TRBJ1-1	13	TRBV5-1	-	CASSAQGNTEAFF	TGCGCCAGCAGCGCACAGGGGAACACTGAAGCTTTCTTT
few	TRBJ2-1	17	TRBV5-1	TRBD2	CASSLGTSGAHYNEQFF	TGCGCCAGCAGCTTGGGAACTAGCGGGGCGCATTACAATGAGCAGTTCTTC
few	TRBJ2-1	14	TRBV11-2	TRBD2	CASSLDWGGGEQFF	TGTGCCAGCAGCTTAGATTGGGGCGGGGGGGAGCAGTTCTTC
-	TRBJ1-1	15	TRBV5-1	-	CASRPLPQENTEAFF	TGCGCCAGCAGACCTTTACCACAGGAGAACACTGAAGCTTTCTTT
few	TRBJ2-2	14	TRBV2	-	CASRPDSNTGELFF	TGTGCCAGCCGCCCAGACAGTAACACCGGGGAGCTGTTTTTT
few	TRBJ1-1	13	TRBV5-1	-	CASSGTSRTEAFF	TGCGCCAGCAGCGGGACTTCGAGGACTGAAGCTTTCTTT
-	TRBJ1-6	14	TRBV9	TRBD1	CASRGQGGYSPLHF	TGTGCCAGCAGAGGACAGGGTGGGTATTCACCCCTCCACTTT
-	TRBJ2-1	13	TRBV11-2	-	CASSLNPSGEQFF	TGTGCCAGCAGCTTGAATCCCTCCGGGGAGCAGTTCTTC
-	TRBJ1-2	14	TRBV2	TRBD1	CASSLDRGQGGYTF	TGTGCCAGCAGTCTGGACAGGGGGCAGGGTGGCTACACCTTC
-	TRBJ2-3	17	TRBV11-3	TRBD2	CASSSGTSGGPGDTQYF	TGTGCCAGCAGCTCTGGGACTAGCGGGGGGCCGGGAGATACGCAGTATTTT
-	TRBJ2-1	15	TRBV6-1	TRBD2	CASSQREGMGNEQFF	TGTGCCAGCAGTCAGCGGGAGGGTATGGGGAATGAGCAGTTCTTC
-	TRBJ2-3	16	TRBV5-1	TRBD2	CASSSGAGGNTDTQYF	TGCGCCAGCAGCTCGGGGGCGGGAGGTAACACAGATACGCAGTATTTT
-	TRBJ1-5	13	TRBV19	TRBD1	CASVGQGDQPQHF	TGTGCCAGCGTGGGACAGGGAGATCAGCCCCAGCATTTT
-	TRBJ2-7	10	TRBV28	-	CASGYRELYF	TGTGCCAGCGGTTACAGGGAGTTGTACTTC
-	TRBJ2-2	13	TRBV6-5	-	CAIRDSYTGELFF	TGTGCAATTCGGGACTCTTACACCGGGGAGCTGTTTTTT
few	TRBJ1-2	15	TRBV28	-	CASLLQGTYSYGYTF	TGTGCCAGCTTGCTACAGGGAACTTATAGCTATGGCTACACCTTC
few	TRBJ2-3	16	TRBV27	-	CASSLFGNSYPDTQYF	TGTGCCAGCAGTTTATTCGGGAATTCATATCCAGATACGCAGTATTTT
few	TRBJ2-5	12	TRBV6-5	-	CASSPPSETQYF	TGTGCCAGCAGTCCCCCATCCGAGACCCAGTACTTC
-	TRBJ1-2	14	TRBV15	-	CATSRVDRNYGYTF	TGTGCCACCAGCAGAGTTGACAGAAACTATGGCTACACCTTC
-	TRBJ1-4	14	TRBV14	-	CASSQVRGSEKLFF	TGTGCCAGCAGCCAAGTCCGGGGAAGTGAAAAACTGTTTTTT
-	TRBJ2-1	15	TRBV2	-	CATRGGGTNVPEQFF	TGTGCCACCCGCGGGGGCGGGACTAACGTCCCAGAGCAGTTCTTC
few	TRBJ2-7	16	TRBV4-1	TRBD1	CASSQVDRGPFYEQYF	TGCGCCAGCAGCCAGGTAGACAGGGGGCCTTTCTACGAGCAGTACTTC
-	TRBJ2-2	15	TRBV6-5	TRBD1	CATSRSQGLIGELFF	TGTGCCACCAGCAGGTCACAGGGGTTGATCGGGGAGCTGTTTTTT